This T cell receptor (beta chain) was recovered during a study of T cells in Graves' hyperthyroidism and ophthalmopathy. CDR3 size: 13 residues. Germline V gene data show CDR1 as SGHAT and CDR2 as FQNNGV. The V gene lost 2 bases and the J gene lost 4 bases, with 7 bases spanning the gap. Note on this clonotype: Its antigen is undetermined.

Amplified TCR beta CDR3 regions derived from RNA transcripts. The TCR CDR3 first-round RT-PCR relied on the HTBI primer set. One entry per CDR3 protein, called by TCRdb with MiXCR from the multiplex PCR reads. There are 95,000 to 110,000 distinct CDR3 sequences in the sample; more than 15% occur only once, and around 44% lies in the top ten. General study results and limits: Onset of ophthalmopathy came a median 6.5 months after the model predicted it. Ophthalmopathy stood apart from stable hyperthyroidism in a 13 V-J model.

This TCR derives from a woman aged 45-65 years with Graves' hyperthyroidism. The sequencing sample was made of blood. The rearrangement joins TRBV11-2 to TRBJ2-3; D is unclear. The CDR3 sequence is CASSLNFPDTQYF. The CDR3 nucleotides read TGTGCCAGCAGCTTAAACTTCCCAGATACGCAGTATTTT.